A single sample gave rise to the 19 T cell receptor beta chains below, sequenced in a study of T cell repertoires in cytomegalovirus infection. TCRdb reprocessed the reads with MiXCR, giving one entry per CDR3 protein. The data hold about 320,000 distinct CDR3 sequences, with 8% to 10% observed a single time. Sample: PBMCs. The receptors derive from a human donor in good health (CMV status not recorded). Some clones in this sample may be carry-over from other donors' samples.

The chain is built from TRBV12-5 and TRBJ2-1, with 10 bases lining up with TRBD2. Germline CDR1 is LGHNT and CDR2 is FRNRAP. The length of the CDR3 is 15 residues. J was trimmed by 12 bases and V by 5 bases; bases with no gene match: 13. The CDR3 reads CASGAGLADGGGQFF. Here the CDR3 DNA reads TGTGCTAGTGGTGCCGGACTAGCGGACGGGGGAGGGCAGTTCTTC.

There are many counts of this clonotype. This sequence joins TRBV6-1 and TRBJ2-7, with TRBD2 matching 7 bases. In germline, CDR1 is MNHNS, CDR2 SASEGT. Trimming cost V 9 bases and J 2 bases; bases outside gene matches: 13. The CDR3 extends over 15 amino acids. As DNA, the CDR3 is TGTGCCAGTCATGATCCGCTAGCGGTCCCCTACGAGCAGTACTTC. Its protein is CASHDPLAVPYEQYF.

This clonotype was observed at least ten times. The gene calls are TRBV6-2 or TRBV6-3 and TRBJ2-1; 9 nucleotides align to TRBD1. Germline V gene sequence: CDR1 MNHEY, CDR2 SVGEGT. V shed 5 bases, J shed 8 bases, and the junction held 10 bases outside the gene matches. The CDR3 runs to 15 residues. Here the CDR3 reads CASSERDRASHEQFF. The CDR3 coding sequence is TGTGCCAGCAGTGAGCGGGACAGGGCATCCCATGAGCAGTTCTTC.

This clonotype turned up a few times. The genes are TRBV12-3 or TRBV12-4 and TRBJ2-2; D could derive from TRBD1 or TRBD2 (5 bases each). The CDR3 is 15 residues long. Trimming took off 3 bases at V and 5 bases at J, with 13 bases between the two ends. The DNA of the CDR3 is TGTGCCAGCAGTTTGGTAACAGGCGGGACCGGGGAGCTGTTTTTT. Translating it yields CASSLVTGGTGELFF.

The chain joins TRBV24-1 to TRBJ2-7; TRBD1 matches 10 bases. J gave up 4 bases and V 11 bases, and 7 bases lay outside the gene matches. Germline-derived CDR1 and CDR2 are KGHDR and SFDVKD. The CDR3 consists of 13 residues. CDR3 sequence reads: CANRGDRGYEQYF. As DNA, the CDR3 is TGTGCCAACAGGGGGGACAGGGGATACGAGCAGTACTTC.

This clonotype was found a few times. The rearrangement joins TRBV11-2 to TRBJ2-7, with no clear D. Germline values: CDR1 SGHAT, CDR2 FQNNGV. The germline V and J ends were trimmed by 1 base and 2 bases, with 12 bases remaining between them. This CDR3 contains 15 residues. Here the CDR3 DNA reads TGTGCCAGCAGCTTAGTGAACCAAATCCCCTACGAGCAGTACTTC. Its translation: CASSLVNQIPYEQYF.

The CDR3 loop is CASSTWTGSNEQFF. CDR3 nucleotides: TGTGCCAGCAGCACTTGGACAGGTAGCAATGAGCAGTTCTTC. The rearrangement links TRBV7-4 to TRBJ2-1; 7 positions match TRBD1. J was trimmed by 6 bases and V by 5 bases; bases with no gene match: 7. Per the germline V gene, CDR1 is SGHVT and CDR2 is SQSDAQ. CDR3 length equals 14 residues.

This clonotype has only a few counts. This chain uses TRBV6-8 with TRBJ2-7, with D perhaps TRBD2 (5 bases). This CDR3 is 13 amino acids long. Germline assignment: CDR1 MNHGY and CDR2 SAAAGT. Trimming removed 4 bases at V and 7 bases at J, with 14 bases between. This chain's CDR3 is CASSLSGMGEQYF. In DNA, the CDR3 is TGTGCCAGCAGTTTATCGGGGATGGGGGAGCAGTACTTC.

The CDR3 protein is CASSWADRFYGYTF. In nucleotides, the CDR3 is TGTGCCAGCAGCTGGGCGGACAGGTTCTATGGCTACACCTTC. V is TRBV5-6 and J is TRBJ1-2; 7 bases match TRBD1. Germline CDR1 SGHDT, CDR2 YYEEEE. This CDR3 is built from 14 residues. V was clipped by 3 bases and J by 4 bases; unmatched bases: 6.

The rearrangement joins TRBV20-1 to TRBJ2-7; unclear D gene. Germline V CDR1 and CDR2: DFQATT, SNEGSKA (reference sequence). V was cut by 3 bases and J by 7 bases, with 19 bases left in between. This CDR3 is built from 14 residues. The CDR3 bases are TGCAGTGCTAGGGAAGACGGCGCTTCCAGAGAGCAGTACTTC. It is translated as CSAREDGASREQYF.

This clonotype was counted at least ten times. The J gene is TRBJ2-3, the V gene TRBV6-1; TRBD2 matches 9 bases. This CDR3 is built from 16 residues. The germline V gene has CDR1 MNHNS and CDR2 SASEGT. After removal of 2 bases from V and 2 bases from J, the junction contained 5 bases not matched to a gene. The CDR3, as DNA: TGTGCCAGCAGTGAATATGGCGGGAGGGCCACAGATACGCAGTATTTT. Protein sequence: CASSEYGGRATDTQYF.

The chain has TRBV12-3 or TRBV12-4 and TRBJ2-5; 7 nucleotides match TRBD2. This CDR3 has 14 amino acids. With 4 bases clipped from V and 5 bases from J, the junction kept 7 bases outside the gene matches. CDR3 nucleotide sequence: TGTGCCAGCAGTTGGGGGGGTTCGGGGGAGACCCAGTACTTC. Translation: CASSWGGSGETQYF.

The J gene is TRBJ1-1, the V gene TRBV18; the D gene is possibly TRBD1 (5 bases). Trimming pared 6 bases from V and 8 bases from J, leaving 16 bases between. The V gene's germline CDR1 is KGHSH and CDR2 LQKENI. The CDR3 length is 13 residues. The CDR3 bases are TGTGCCAGCTCGCTACAGGAGTCAGGGGAAGCTTTCTTT. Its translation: CASSLQESGEAFF.

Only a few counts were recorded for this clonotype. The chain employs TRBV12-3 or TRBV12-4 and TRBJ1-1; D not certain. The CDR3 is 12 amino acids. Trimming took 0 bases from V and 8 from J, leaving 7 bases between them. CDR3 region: CASSLASLEAFF. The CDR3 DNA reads TGTGCCAGCAGTTTAGCCTCACTAGAAGCTTTCTTT.

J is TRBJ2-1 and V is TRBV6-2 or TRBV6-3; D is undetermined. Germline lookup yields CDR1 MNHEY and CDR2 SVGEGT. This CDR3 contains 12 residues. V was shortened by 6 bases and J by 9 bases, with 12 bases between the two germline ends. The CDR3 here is CASSPIFGEQFF. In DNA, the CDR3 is TGTGCCAGCAGCCCCATCTTCGGTGAGCAGTTCTTC.

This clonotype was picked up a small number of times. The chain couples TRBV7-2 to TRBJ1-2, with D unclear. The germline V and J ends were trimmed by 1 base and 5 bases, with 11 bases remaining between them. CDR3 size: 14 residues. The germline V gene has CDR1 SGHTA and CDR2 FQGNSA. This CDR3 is CASSLGGSPYGYTF. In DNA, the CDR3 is TGTGCCAGCAGCTTAGGCGGCAGCCCTTATGGCTACACCTTC. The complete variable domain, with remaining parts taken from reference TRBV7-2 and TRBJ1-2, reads GAGVSQSPSNKVTEKGKDVELRCDPISGHTALYWYRQSLGQGLEFLIYFQGNSAPDKSGLPSDRFSAERTGGSVSTLTIQRTQQEDSAVYLCASSLGGSPYGYTFGSGTRLTVV.

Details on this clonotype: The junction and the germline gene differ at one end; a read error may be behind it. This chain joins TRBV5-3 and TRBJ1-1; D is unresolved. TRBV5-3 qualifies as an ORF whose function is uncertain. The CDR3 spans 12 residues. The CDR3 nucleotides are TGTGCCAGCAGCTTGAACTGGGATCCAGCTTTCTTT. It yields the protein CASSLNWDPAFF.

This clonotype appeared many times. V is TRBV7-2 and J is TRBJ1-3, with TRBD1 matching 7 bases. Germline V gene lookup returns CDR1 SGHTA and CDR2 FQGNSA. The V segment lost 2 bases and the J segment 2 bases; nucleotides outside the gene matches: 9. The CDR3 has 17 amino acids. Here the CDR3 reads CASSLLISTGTGNTIYF. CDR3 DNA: TGTGCCAGCAGCTTACTCATTTCGACAGGGACTGGAAACACCATATATTTT.

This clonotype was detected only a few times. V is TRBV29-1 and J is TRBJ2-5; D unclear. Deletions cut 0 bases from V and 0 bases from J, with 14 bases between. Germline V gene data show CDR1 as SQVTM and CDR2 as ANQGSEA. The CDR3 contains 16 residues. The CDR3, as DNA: TGCAGCGTTGAAGAATTAGGGCACAAGTACCAAGAGACCCAGTACTTC. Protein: CSVEELGHKYQETQYF.